This is a list of T cell receptor beta chains from one sample in a study of cytomegalovirus exposure and HLA in healthy donors. Data came from immunoSEQ multiplex PCR; TCRdb stores just in-frame clones and leaves some out. The sample contains 120,000 or so clones, about nine tenths of which appear only once. Specimen: PBMCs. The source is a man between 18 and 35 years old in good health and CMV-seronegative. Each CDR3 is given with its conserved first and last residue. D genes are given only for firm matches. Clone size is shown for a subset of rows, as once, few, many or a class of expanded clone.

abundance,v_gene,j_gene,d_gene,CDR3nt,CDR3aa
NA,TRBV6-5,TRBJ2-1,NA,TGTGCCAGCAGTCCACATGGCCACAATGAGCAGTTCTTC,CASSPHGHNEQFF
NA,TRBV2,TRBJ1-1,NA,TGTGCCAGCAACACCCGACAGGCCGCTGAAGCTTTCTTT,CASNTRQAAEAFF
NA,TRBV27,TRBJ1-6,NA,TGTGCCAGCAGTTTTTTTCAGGGCTTCGGGAATTCACCCCTCCACTTT,CASSFFQGFGNSPLHF
NA,TRBV28,TRBJ2-2,TRBD1,TGTGCCAGCAGAGGACAGGGGGTCGAGACCGGGGAGCTGTTTTTT,CASRGQGVETGELFF
NA,TRBV28,TRBJ1-1,NA,TGTGCCAGCAGTTCAGCGACGGCTGGGAACACTGAAGCTTTCTTT,CASSSATAGNTEAFF
NA,TRBV18,TRBJ1-1,NA,TGTGCCAGCTCCTTAAATCGGGGGAACACTGAAGCTTTCTTT,CASSLNRGNTEAFF
NA,TRBV28,TRBJ2-2,NA,TGTGCCAGCAGTACCGAACCGGGACAACACACCGGGGAGCTGTTTTTT,CASSTEPGQHTGELFF
NA,TRBV29-1,TRBJ1-2,NA,TGCAGCGGTGGGGGCCGGGACACTGGCTACACCTTC,CSGGGRDTGYTF
NA,TRBV28,TRBJ1-2,NA,TGTGCCAGCGGAACAGGTTTACTCTCCACTGGCTACACCTTC,CASGTGLLSTGYTF
once,TRBV28,TRBJ1-2,NA,TGTGCCAGCAGAACGACAAGCTATGGCTACACCTTC,CASRTTSYGYTF
NA,TRBV5-1,TRBJ2-5,TRBD2,TGCGCCAGCTGTCAGGGCGGGACTACCCAGCGGCTGGAGACCCAGTACTTC,CASCQGGTTQRLETQYF
NA,TRBV4-1,TRBJ2-2,TRBD2,TGCGCCAGCAGCCAACCTATTAGGACTAGCACCGGGGAGCTGTTTTTT,CASSQPIRTSTGELFF
NA,TRBV6-1,TRBJ1-1,NA,TGTGCCAGCAGTGGGGGGCAGATCTTTGTCGCTTTCTTT,CASSGGQIFVAFF
NA,TRBV27,TRBJ2-2,NA,TGTGCCAGCAGTTTACGCGGGATAGGGGAGCTGTTTTTT,CASSLRGIGELFF
NA,TRBV5-1,TRBJ2-2,TRBD2,TGCGCCAGCAGCCGGCGGGGGGACGGGGAGCTGTTTTTT,CASSRRGDGELFF
NA,TRBV19,TRBJ1-4,NA,TGTGCCAGTAGTTCTCCCAAAAGCAACAATGAAAAACTGTTTTTT,CASSSPKSNNEKLFF
NA,TRBV30,TRBJ1-3,TRBD1,TGTGCCTGGGACAGGGGGCGCGAATCTGGAAACACCATATATTTT,CAWDRGRESGNTIYF
NA,TRBV13,TRBJ2-1,NA,TGTGCCAGCAGCTCCCCACCGACAGGTAACTCCTACAATGAGCAGTTCTTC,CASSSPPTGNSYNEQFF
NA,TRBV30,TRBJ1-4,NA,TGTGCCTGGAGTCGTCAGATATTCGCCGCAGAAAAACTGTTTTTT,CAWSRQIFAAEKLFF
NA,TRBV7-2,TRBJ1-3,NA,TGTGCCAGCAGCGCAAGACAGGTTATCGCTGGAAACACCATATATTTT,CASSARQVIAGNTIYF
NA,TRBV18,TRBJ2-6,NA,TGTGCCAGCTCACCACCGGTTGGGGGCGCAGACTTATCTGGGGCCAACGTCCTGACTTTC,CASSPPVGGADLSGANVLTF
NA,TRBV27,TRBJ2-1,NA,TGTGCCAGCAGTTTCATCGCGGGGTCCTACAATGAGCAGTTCTTC,CASSFIAGSYNEQFF
NA,TRBV15,TRBJ1-1,NA,TGTGCCACCAGCAGAGGACACTCGAACACTGAAGCTTTCTTT,CATSRGHSNTEAFF
NA,TRBV7-2,TRBJ2-7,NA,TGTGCCAGCAGCTTCCTCGGGACTCGATCCTACGAGCAGTACTTC,CASSFLGTRSYEQYF
NA,TRBV7-6,TRBJ2-5,TRBD1,TGTGCCGTGACAGGGGGCCCCCAAGAGACCCAGTACTTC,CAVTGGPQETQYF
NA,TRBV5-5,TRBJ2-7,NA,TGTGCCAGCAGCTTGGCCTCGGCGGGGAGCTCCTACGAGCAGTACTTC,CASSLASAGSSYEQYF
NA,TRBV27,TRBJ2-7,TRBD2,TGTGCCAGCCACAAGCGGGAGAGGCCCTACGAGCAGTACTTC,CASHKRERPYEQYF
few,TRBV5-6,TRBJ1-2,TRBD1,TGTGCCAGCAGCTCTCATACCGTTAGACAGGGAAAAGGCTACACCTTC,CASSSHTVRQGKGYTF
once,TRBV5-1,TRBJ2-1,NA,TGCGCCAGCAGCAACGGGACACGATACAATGAGCAGTTCTTC,CASSNGTRYNEQFF
NA,TRBV7-9,TRBJ2-4,TRBD2,TGTGCCAGCAGCTTAGTACCGGGAGGCGCCAAAAACATTCAGTACTTC,CASSLVPGGAKNIQYF
NA,TRBV6-1,TRBJ2-3,TRBD1,TGTGCCACCCAAAACAACAGGGGAAGCACAGATACGCAGTATTTT,CATQNNRGSTDTQYF
NA,TRBV5-4,TRBJ2-7,TRBD2,TGTGCCAGCAGCCCGGGACTAGCGTCAACCTACGAGCAGTACTTC,CASSPGLASTYEQYF
NA,TRBV19,TRBJ1-5,NA,TGTGCCAGTAGTCCCCGGGATGGCTCAGATTCGATAAGTCAGCCCCAGCATTTT,CASSPRDGSDSISQPQHF
NA,TRBV29-1,TRBJ1-3,TRBD1,TGCAGCGTGACCGGGACAGGGGCGTTCTCTGGAAACACCATATATTTT,CSVTGTGAFSGNTIYF
NA,TRBV15,TRBJ2-3,TRBD1,TGTGCCACCAGCGAGACTCGCCCTCGGGGACAGGGAAGACTCGCTACGCAGTATTTT,CATSETRPRGQGRLATQYF
NA,TRBV27,TRBJ2-7,TRBD2,TGTGCCAGCAGTAGAGACCCCTATTCCGGGACTAGCTACGAGCAGTACTTC,CASSRDPYSGTSYEQYF
NA,TRBV27,TRBJ2-7,TRBD2,TGTGCCAGCAGTCGGACTAGCGGGGGCTACGAGCAGTACTTC,CASSRTSGGYEQYF
NA,TRBV7-6,TRBJ2-7,TRBD2,TGTGCCAGCACGGACCGGACTAGCGGGAGCTACGAGCAGTACTTC,CASTDRTSGSYEQYF
NA,TRBV6-5,TRBJ1-4,TRBD1,TGTGCCAGCAGTTCAAGGGCACAGGGGGCAGGGGAAAAACTGTTTTTT,CASSSRAQGAGEKLFF
NA,TRBV29-1,TRBJ2-5,NA,TGCAGCGTCGACGGCCCCGTGATGGGCTCGTCAGGAGAGACCCAGTACTTC,CSVDGPVMGSSGETQYF
NA,TRBV5-4,TRBJ1-3,NA,TGTGCCAGCAGCCATGGGCAATACGGCTCTGGAAACACCATATATTTT,CASSHGQYGSGNTIYF
NA,TRBV6-5,TRBJ1-1,TRBD1,TGTGCCAGCAGTCGCGACAGGGTTAACACTGAAGCTTTCTTT,CASSRDRVNTEAFF
NA,TRBV6-4,TRBJ2-1,TRBD2,TGTGCCAGCAGGGAGTCTAGCGGGAGTCACAATGAGCAGTTCTTC,CASRESSGSHNEQFF
NA,TRBV28,TRBJ2-1,TRBD2,TGTGCCAGCAGTGTATTAAGGACTAGCGGCATCTACAATGAGCAGTTCTTC,CASSVLRTSGIYNEQFF